This T cell receptor (beta chain) was observed in a study of response to subunit inactivated influenza vaccine. The CDR3 contains 17 residues. J was trimmed by 5 bases and V by 0 bases; bases with no gene match: 12. CDR1 is KGHSH and CDR2 is LQKENI in the germline V gene. TCRdb recomputed calls from the RT-PCR reads with MiXCR, one row per CDR3 protein. The data contain hundreds of thousands of distinct CDR3 sequences, 12% of them singletons. This clonotype was counted a few times. This material consisted of non-naive T cells sorted from PBMCs, taken about 14 days before vaccination. The TCR comes from a man aged 45-65 years who received an inactivated influenza vaccine. The chain recombines TRBV18 with TRBJ2-7, with 8 bases matching TRBD2. The CDR3 bases are TGTGCCAGCTCACCACCGTCCTCGCGGGGGGCCACGAACGAGCAGTACTTC. It yields the protein CASSPPSSRGATNEQYF.